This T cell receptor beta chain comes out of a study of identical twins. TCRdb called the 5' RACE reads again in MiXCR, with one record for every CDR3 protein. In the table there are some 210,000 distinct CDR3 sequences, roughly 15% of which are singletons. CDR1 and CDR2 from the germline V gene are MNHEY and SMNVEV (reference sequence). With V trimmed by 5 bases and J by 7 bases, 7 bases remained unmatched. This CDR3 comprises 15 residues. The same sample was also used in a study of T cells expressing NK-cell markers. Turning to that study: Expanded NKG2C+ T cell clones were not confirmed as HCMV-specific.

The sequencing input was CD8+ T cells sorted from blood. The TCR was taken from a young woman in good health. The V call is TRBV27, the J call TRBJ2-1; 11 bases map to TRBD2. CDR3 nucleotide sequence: TGTGCCAGCAGTCTCCTAGCGGGGGGCGTAAATGAGCAGTTCTTC. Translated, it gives CASSLLAGGVNEQFF.